Presented here are 20 T cell receptor beta chains from one specimen sequenced in a study of T cells after posttransplantation cyclophosphamide. Assay: immunoSEQ multiplex PCR; the TCRdb copy retains only in-frame clones and omits some. There are tens of thousands of clones in the sample; approximately 86% occur only once, and about 2.6% lies in the top ten. Sequencing was performed on PBMCs. These receptors came from a young man with a blood cancer, CMV-positive, and with a related stem cell donor.

V gene TRBV28 combines with J gene TRBJ2-7; D is ambiguous. The CDR3 runs to 12 residues. Germline V gene sequence: CDR1 MDHEN, CDR2 SYDVKM. Between the trimmed V and J ends, which lost 7 bases and 0 bases, there was a span of 7 bases. The CDR3: CASMGSSYEQYF. CDR3 coding DNA: TGTGCCAGCATGGGCAGCTCCTACGAGCAGTACTTC.

The CDR3: CASSLLAGVGTQYF. CDR3 DNA: TGTGCCAGCAGCTTACTAGCGGGAGTTGGTACGCAGTATTTT. The chain couples TRBV7-9 to TRBJ2-3; 10 bases align to TRBD2. The germline V gene has CDR1 SEHNR and CDR2 FQNEAQ (reference sequence). V was pared by 2 bases and J by 8 bases, with 4 bases of the junction left unmatched. This CDR3 is built from 14 residues.

The chain has TRBV7-9 and TRBJ1-1; possibly TRBD1 for D (5 bases). Trimming removed 3 bases from V and 4 bases from J, with 9 bases in between. Germline V lookup: CDR1 SEHNR, CDR2 FQNEAQ (reference sequence). The CDR3 length is 13 residues. CDR3 amino acids: CASSFQGGTEAFF. In DNA form, the CDR3 reads TGTGCCAGCAGCTTCCAGGGTGGCACTGAAGCTTTCTTT.

V and J are TRBV7-2 and TRBJ2-7; 9 positions agree with TRBD1. J was trimmed by 7 bases and V by 1 base; bases with no gene match: 14. Per germline, CDR1 SGHTA and CDR2 FQGNSA. The CDR3 spans 17 residues. For the CDR3, the DNA is TGTGCCAGCAGCTTAGGGTGGTATCGGACAGGGGTAAGGGAGCAGTACTTC. It is translated as CASSLGWYRTGVREQYF.

The V call is TRBV10-3, the J call TRBJ1-1; D not resolved. This CDR3 region has 16 residues. V lost 2 bases to trimming and J lost 4 bases, with 17 bases between them. CDR1 is ENHRY, CDR2 SYGVKD, per germline. CDR3 residues: CAISEMLRRGGTEAFF. The DNA for the CDR3 is TGTGCCATCAGTGAGATGTTACGGCGCGGAGGCACTGAAGCTTTCTTT.

This clone is deemed medium-sized. The V call is TRBV6-1, the J call TRBJ2-5, with TRBD2 matching 12 bases. Per germline, CDR1 MNHNS and CDR2 SASEGT. The V and J ends lost 4 bases and 2 bases, in that order; junction bases with no gene match: 2. This CDR3 region has 15 residues. The CDR3 here is CASSGLAGEQETQYF. As DNA, the CDR3 is TGTGCCAGCAGTGGACTAGCGGGAGAACAAGAGACCCAGTACTTC.

This chain uses TRBV6-5 with TRBJ2-7; 11 bases match TRBD2. Germline V CDR1 and CDR2: MNHEY, SVGAGI. Germline trimming cut 4 bases from V and 1 base from J; bases unmatched to any gene: 6. The CDR3 loop spans 16 amino acids. In DNA, the CDR3 is TGTGCCAGCAGTTTCTCACTAGCGGGAGAGTCCTACGAGCAGTACTTC. It encodes CASSFSLAGESYEQYF.

The V gene is TRBV29-1, the J gene TRBJ2-1; D gene ambiguous. This CDR3 has 11 residues. V lost 6 bases and J 3 bases, leaving 6 bases between the germline ends. In germline, CDR1 is SQVTM, CDR2 ANQGSEA. CDR3 residues: CSVENYNEQFF. CDR3 in DNA: TGCAGCGTCGAGAACTACAATGAGCAGTTCTTC.

The chain has TRBV27 and TRBJ2-1; D remains unclear. V dropped 3 bases and J dropped 4 bases, with 7 bases sitting between them. Germline CDR1 and CDR2: MNHEY and SMNVEV (reference sequence). The CDR3 has 13 amino acids. The CDR3 sequence: CASSLSSYNEQFF. CDR3 DNA: TGTGCCAGCAGTTTGAGTAGTTACAATGAGCAGTTCTTC.

Comments on this clone: Mismatch with germline at one junction end may stem from a read error. J is TRBJ2-7 and V is TRBV20-1; 13 nucleotides line up with TRBD2. The CDR3 runs to 11 residues. The germline V gene has CDR1 DFQATT and CDR2 SNEGSKA (reference sequence). The CDR3 here is CSANAGTSGKF. In nucleotides, the CDR3 is TGCAGTGCCAACGCCGGGACTAGCGGGAAATTC.

Regarding this clone: At the DNA level, this CDR3 is encoded by other sequences in the same sample as well. The chain couples TRBV18 to TRBJ2-7; D may be TRBD2 (5 bases). The V end lost 2 bases, the J end lost 0 bases, and 8 bases lay between the germline ends. The CDR3 runs 14 residues. CDR1 is KGHSH, CDR2 LQKENI, per germline. The CDR3 coding sequence is TGTGCCAGCTCACCATCGAGGGACTCCTACGAGCAGTACTTC. The encoded protein is CASSPSRDSYEQYF.

CDR3 nucleotide sequence: TGCGCCAGCAGCGTACAGGGGGCGTCTAATGAAAAACTGTTTTTT. Protein: CASSVQGASNEKLFF. The rearrangement joins TRBV5-1 to TRBJ1-4; 9 bases agree with TRBD1. The trim removed 4 bases at V and 3 bases at J, leaving 4 bases unmatched. Germline CDR1 reads SGHRS; CDR2 reads YFSETQ. The CDR3 is made up of 15 amino acids.

The chain links TRBV6-1 to TRBJ2-3; the D gene is possibly TRBD2 (5 bases). Trimming removed 8 bases from V and 3 bases from J, with 12 bases in between. Germline V gene data show CDR1 as MNHNS and CDR2 as SASEGT. The CDR3 sequence is 13 residues long. CDR3 protein: CASEGRITDTQYF. CDR3 coding DNA: TGTGCCAGCGAGGGAAGGATTACAGATACGCAGTATTTT.

The chain's CDR3 is CASSLTAGELFF. CDR3 DNA sequence: TGTGCCAGCAGCTTGACTGCCGGGGAGCTGTTTTTT. The gene calls are TRBV5-6 and TRBJ2-2; D call uncertain. V was clipped by 1 base and J by 6 bases, with 4 bases between them. The length of the CDR3 is 12 residues. Germline lookup yields CDR1 SGHDT and CDR2 YYEEEE.

This chain links TRBV19 with TRBJ2-7, with 10 bases fitting TRBD2. V was clipped by 4 bases and J by 7 bases; unmatched bases: 7. Germline V lookup: CDR1 LNHDA, CDR2 SQIVND (reference sequence). This CDR3 spans 14 amino acids. The CDR3 region is CASSTSGGPGEQYF. The CDR3 coding sequence is TGTGCCAGTAGTACTAGCGGGGGCCCGGGGGAGCAGTACTTC.

The chain is built from TRBV18 and TRBJ2-1; tentatively, D is TRBD1 (6 bases). V dropped 8 bases and J dropped 5 bases, with 16 bases sitting between them. The CDR3 spans 14 residues. Per germline, CDR1 KGHSH and CDR2 LQKENI. As DNA, the CDR3 is TGTGCCAGCCCGGCAGGGGAGAATAACAATGAGCAGTTCTTC. Protein sequence: CASPAGENNNEQFF.

This chain joins TRBV11-2 and TRBJ2-7; TRBD2 agrees at 12 bases. The CDR3 length is 19 residues. With 6 bases clipped from V and 0 bases from J, the junction kept 15 bases outside the gene matches. Germline lookup yields CDR1 SGHAT and CDR2 FQNNGV. The CDR3 is CASSRSGLAGGRSSYEQYF. The CDR3 DNA follows: TGTGCCAGCAGTAGGTCCGGGCTAGCGGGAGGGCGGAGCTCCTACGAGCAGTACTTC.

The chain recombines TRBV4-2 with TRBJ2-1, with TRBD2 matching 11 bases. Unmatched junction bases numbered 13, after V lost 0 bases and J lost 6 bases. CDR1 LGHNA and CDR2 YNFKEQ come from the germline V gene. The CDR3 length is 19 residues. The CDR3: CASSQENLDTSGRFNEQFF. CDR3 in DNA: TGTGCCAGCAGCCAAGAAAATTTGGACACTAGCGGGAGATTCAATGAGCAGTTCTTC.

V and J are TRBV6-6 and TRBJ2-1; TRBD1 aligns across 12 bases. V was clipped by 8 bases and J by 8 bases; unmatched bases: 13. CDR1 MNHNY and CDR2 SVGAGI come from the germline V gene (reference sequence). The CDR3 sequence is 16 residues long. The CDR3 sequence is CASAYPGTGGSDEQFF. CDR3 in DNA: TGTGCCAGCGCTTACCCTGGGACAGGGGGCAGCGATGAGCAGTTCTTC.

V is TRBV19 and J is TRBJ2-3; a possible D gene is TRBD2 (5 bases). Trimming took 0 bases from V and 5 from J, leaving 6 bases between them. CDR3 length: 13 residues. Germline assignment: CDR1 LNHDA and CDR2 SQIVND (reference sequence). CDR3 bases: TGTGCCAGTAGTATAGATCGGGGAGATACGCAGTATTTT. This encodes CASSIDRGDTQYF.